This TCR beta chain emerged from a study of graft-versus-host responses after intestinal transplantation. At the level of the study: Those transplanted obtained multivisceral, liver-intestinal, or isolated intestinal grafts. Recipients uniformly received anti-thymocyte globulin induction, followed by tacrolimus and steroids for 2 to 4 years. Study conclusions and caveats: Peak levels of circulating GvH clones tracked with early post-transplant HvG declines. GvH clones detected in recipient marrow included some appearing first in ileum or blood.

Worth noting for this clone: Its antigen is still unknown.

Here immunoSEQ multiplex PCR was the method, and the copy in TCRdb shows in-frame clones only, minus some. The sample has roughly 73,000 clones; around nine tenths are singletons. Source: unstimulated CD8+ T cells sorted from spleen or lymph node cells, taken before transplant. The clonotype originates from a human donor who was the organ donor for an intestinal transplant.

The CDR3: CASSSGQGPTDTQYF. As DNA, the CDR3 is TGTGCCAGCAGTTCGGGACAGGGTCCCACAGATACGCAGTATTTT. The chain uses TRBV28 and TRBJ2-3; 9 bases are shared with TRBD1. The CDR3 totals 15 residues. V lost 4 bases, J lost 2 bases, and 4 bases stayed unmatched. Germline V lookup: CDR1 MDHEN, CDR2 SYDVKM.